Reported below is one T cell receptor (beta chain). The antigen is not known. This record comes from a study of vaccination and CD4 T cells after COVID-19. Study as a whole: Blood was drawn a median around 72 days post second dose, range 14 to 241.

Researchers used the Oncomine TCR Beta short-read assay to sequence DNA from cultured CD4+ T cells. From the PCR reads, TCRdb called clonotypes with MiXCR, one entry per CDR3 protein. This sample has about 4,000 distinct CDR3 sequences; 35% to 50% occur once, and the top ten carry 47%. The CDR3 is 13 amino acids. Germline loops: CDR1 MNHEY, CDR2 SVGEGT. The ends were cut back, 6 bases at V and 1 base at J, with 9 bases in the middle. Treatment described: approximately nine-day PBMC culture with coronavirus spike peptide pools or control peptides (ViraFEST assay). The clonotype comes from a human donor who had recovered from COVID-19. Sequences were obtained from CD4+ T cells from blood, cultured in vitro. This chain connects TRBV6-2 or TRBV6-3 to TRBJ1-1; D is ambiguous. In DNA form, the CDR3 reads TGTGCCAGCAGACTAATAAGGAACACTGAAGCTTTCTTT. It yields the protein CASRLIRNTEAFF.